These T cell receptor beta chains were read from a single sample in a study of cytomegalovirus exposure and HLA in healthy donors. The repertoire was sequenced with immunoSEQ multiplex PCR; TCRdb's copy has only in-frame clones and lacks some. The sample holds 71,000 or so clones, around 95% seen once. The specimen sequenced was PBMCs. The receptors stem from a man aged 18 to 35 in good health and CMV-seropositive. Both conserved end residues are part of each CDR3. The D gene is left open where the match is weak. Size values are once, few and many counts, or a class for expanded clones, and some rows have none.

D	V	size	J	DNA	CDR3
-	TRBV28	-	TRBJ2-3	TGTGCCAGCAGCCCAGGAGCGGCAGATACGCAGTATTTT	CASSPGAADTQYF
-	TRBV6-6	-	TRBJ2-7	TGTGCCAGCAGTTACTCGGCGGTGAACGAGCAGTACTTC	CASSYSAVNEQYF
-	TRBV9	-	TRBJ1-2	TGTGCCAGCAGCGTCGGGATTATTGGCGAGTACTATGGCTACACCTTC	CASSVGIIGEYYGYTF
-	TRBV13	-	TRBJ2-5	TGTGCCAGCAGCCCGCAGGGTGGGGAGACCCAGTACTTC	CASSPQGGETQYF
-	TRBV5-1	-	TRBJ2-3	TGCGCCAGCTTGTTAGGACAAACCACAGATACGCAGTATTTT	CASLLGQTTDTQYF
-	TRBV9	-	TRBJ2-3	TGTGCCAGCAGCGGCAGCGGGCATAACACAGATACGCAGTATTTT	CASSGSGHNTDTQYF
TRBD2	TRBV19	-	TRBJ2-7	TGTGCCAGTAGTACCGGAACTAGCGGAGTACCCTACGAGCAGTACTTC	CASSTGTSGVPYEQYF
TRBD1	TRBV6-5	-	TRBJ2-7	TGTGCCAGCAGTCCTCTTACAGGGGGCTACGAGCAGTACTTC	CASSPLTGGYEQYF
-	TRBV28	-	TRBJ1-1	TGTGCCAGCAGTTTATTCACGGTGAACACTGAAGCTTTCTTT	CASSLFTVNTEAFF
TRBD2	TRBV6-5	-	TRBJ2-3	TGTGCCAGCCCGCGGGAGAAGACTAGCACAGATACGCAGTATTTT	CASPREKTSTDTQYF
-	TRBV7-9	-	TRBJ2-7	TGTGCCAGCAGCTTACCGTACGGGGGCGAGCAGTACTTC	CASSLPYGGEQYF
-	TRBV9	-	TRBJ1-3	TGTGCCAGCAGCTCCGGGAACTCTGGAAACACCATATATTTT	CASSSGNSGNTIYF
-	TRBV5-1	-	TRBJ2-1	TGCGCCAGCAGCTCCCAAGGCGGATTCATAAGGGGTCTCAATGAGCAGTTCTTC	CASSSQGGFIRGLNEQFF
-	TRBV19	-	TRBJ1-2	TGTGCCAGTAGTATAGGCGTCGGGACACGCCCGTGGGGCTACACCTTC	CASSIGVGTRPWGYTF
TRBD1	TRBV6-1	-	TRBJ1-4	TGTGCCAGCAGTGAAGGCAGGGGGTCCGGAAAACTGTTTTTT	CASSEGRGSGKLFF
-	TRBV7-2	-	TRBJ1-5	TGTGCCAGCAGCAAAAACGGACAGAGAAATCAGCCCCAGCATTTT	CASSKNGQRNQPQHF
-	TRBV6-6	-	TRBJ2-7	TGTGCCAGCAGTTACTCAGGGGATGGCGAGCAGTACTTC	CASSYSGDGEQYF
-	TRBV9	-	TRBJ2-3	TGTGCCAGCTCCAAGGGTGGGGCAGGGAGCACAGATACGCAGTATTTT	CASSKGGAGSTDTQYF
-	TRBV10-1	-	TRBJ1-1	TGCGCCAGCAGCGACAGAATGTACACTGAAGCTTTCTTT	CASSDRMYTEAFF
-	TRBV5-1	-	TRBJ2-3	TGCGCCAGCAGCCCAGGACTCGGCACAGATACGCAGTATTTT	CASSPGLGTDTQYF
TRBD1	TRBV6-5	-	TRBJ1-5	TGTGCCAGAAAGACAGGGGAACAGCCCCAGCATTTT	CARKTGEQPQHF
-	TRBV7-2	-	TRBJ1-2	TGTGCCAGCAGCTTATTTAGCAGCCTCTATGGCTACACCTTC	CASSLFSSLYGYTF
-	TRBV14	-	TRBJ2-1	TGTGCCAGCAGCCAAGTTAGCGGTAGTTCCTACAATGAGCAGTTCTTC	CASSQVSGSSYNEQFF
-	TRBV5-8	-	TRBJ1-5	TGTGCCAGCAGCCCAGGAACAGTTAGCAATCAGCCCCAGCATTTT	CASSPGTVSNQPQHF
TRBD2	TRBV5-5	-	TRBJ2-7	TGTGCCACCGGGGGGGCCGGGTACGAGCAGTACTTC	CATGGAGYEQYF
TRBD2	TRBV5-1	-	TRBJ2-5	TGCGCCAGCAGCTTGGGCGGGGGGACGAGCCAAGAGACCCAGTACTTC	CASSLGGGTSQETQYF
-	TRBV6-5	-	TRBJ2-7	TGTGCCAGCAGTTTCGGGGTGTCCTACGAGCAGTACTTC	CASSFGVSYEQYF
-	TRBV28	-	TRBJ2-7	TGTGCCAGCATTTCCTATCCCTCCTACGAGCAGTACTTC	CASISYPSYEQYF
-	TRBV14	-	TRBJ2-1	TGTGCCAGCAGCCAAGTACTAGCACTCGATGAGCAGTTCTTC	CASSQVLALDEQFF
TRBD2	TRBV27	-	TRBJ2-3	TGTGCCAGCAGTTTATCCACTAGCGGGAGTTCTTTCACAGATACGCAGTATTTT	CASSLSTSGSSFTDTQYF
-	TRBV5-1	-	TRBJ2-7	TGCGCCAGCAGGCGGGACGGTTACTACGAGCAGTACTTC	CASRRDGYYEQYF
TRBD2	TRBV29-1	-	TRBJ2-2	TGCAGCGTTGAATCTAGCGGTACCGGGGAGCTGTTTTTT	CSVESSGTGELFF
-	TRBV4-1	-	TRBJ2-3	TGCGCCAGCAGCCGAGTCCGAACCGCTACGCAGTATTTT	CASSRVRTATQYF
TRBD1	TRBV27	once	TRBJ2-5	TGTGCCAGTCACCTCAGGGGGAGCCCTAAAGAGACCCAGTACTTC	CASHLRGSPKETQYF
-	TRBV27	-	TRBJ2-7	TGTGCCAGCAGTCTTTTTTCAGGCTACGAGCAGTACTTC	CASSLFSGYEQYF
TRBD2	TRBV7-3	once	TRBJ2-1	TGTGCCAGCAGCTTAAGACTAGCGAACGGGGGGGAGCAGTTCTTC	CASSLRLANGGEQFF
TRBD1	TRBV5-1	-	TRBJ1-4	TGCGCCAGCAGCGCCCTGGACAGGGGTGATGAAAAACTGTTTTTT	CASSALDRGDEKLFF
TRBD1	TRBV10-3	once	TRBJ2-7	TGTGCCATCAGTGATAGGCGGGACAGGCACTACGAGCAGTACTTC	CAISDRRDRHYEQYF
-	TRBV6-1	-	TRBJ1-6	TGTGCCAGCGCGTTGCGGGGTGATTCACCCCTCCACTTT	CASALRGDSPLHF
-	TRBV4-1	-	TRBJ2-7	TGCGCCAGCAGCCAAGGACAAACCGATTTATACGAGCAGTACTTC	CASSQGQTDLYEQYF
-	TRBV18	-	TRBJ1-2	TGTGCCAGCTCACCAGACAGCATCTATGGCTACACCTTC	CASSPDSIYGYTF
-	TRBV11-1	-	TRBJ2-7	TGTGCCAGCAGCTCATCAGAGGCTGCCACCTACGAGCAGTACTTC	CASSSSEAATYEQYF
-	TRBV18	-	TRBJ1-2	TGTGCCAGCTCACCTTACACAGAACCCCACTATGGCTACACCTTC	CASSPYTEPHYGYTF
TRBD1	TRBV9	-	TRBJ2-7	TGTGCCAGCAGCTACCGGGACAGGGATGTCGAGCAGTACTTC	CASSYRDRDVEQYF
TRBD2	TRBV5-1	once	TRBJ2-1	TGCGCCAGCAGCTTCGGGACTAGCGGGAGGGCCTTGGACAATGAGCAGTTCTTC	CASSFGTSGRALDNEQFF
TRBD1	TRBV5-4	-	TRBJ2-7	TGTGCCATACGGCCGTCGGACAGGGGCTCCTACGAGCAGTACTTC	CAIRPSDRGSYEQYF